The entry below describes one T cell receptor (beta chain). Per the study methods: Estimates of nucleated cell counts were drawn from the amplification of reference gene primers. Profiled with immunoSEQ multiplex PCR; TCRdb holds only in-frame clones, not every one. V, J and clone size were drawn from that table, and D and trimming were deduced from the DNA. The repertoire has tens of thousands of clones, roughly 80% of them found once; the top ten carry under 30%. The data belong to a study of blood T cell repertoires in COVID-19. Whole-study context: There were acute and convalescent COVID-19 samples, and they came from the United States, Italy and Spain. T cells, B-cell-depleted T cells, or PBMCs provided the cDNA or gDNA that served as material.

The CDR3 contains 17 residues. Sequenced material: peripheral blood. The V and J genes are TRBV21-1 and TRBJ2-6; the table's D call, TRBD2, has no DNA check behind it. TRBV21-1 is shown as a pseudogene. This TCR was recovered from a human donor in a cohort sampled during active COVID-19. The CDR3 region is CASSKTGSRSGANVLTF. The CDR3, as DNA: TGTGCCAGCAGCAAAACGGGAAGTAGGTCTGGGGCCAACGTCCTGACTTTC.